The rows below give T cell receptor beta chains drawn from one sample of a study of vaccination and CD4 T cells after COVID-19. MiXCR, run by TCRdb on the PCR reads, gives a single entry per CDR3 protein. This repertoire shows thousands of distinct CDR3 sequences, about 61% found once; its top ten account for 35%. These receptors' antigens are unknown. Sequencing was done on a sample of CD4+ T cells from blood, cultured in vitro. Source of these receptors: a human donor who had recovered from COVID-19. Both conserved end residues are part of each CDR3. Each record gives: CDR3 DNA, CDR3 protein, V gene, CDR3 length, D gene, clone size, J gene. The D gene is left open where the match is weak. Not all rows give a size; the values are once, few, many and, for expanded clones, a class.

DNA: TGTGCCAGCAGTTACTCTGCCGGTTACACCCTACATGGCTACACCTTC; CDR3: CASSYSAGYTLHGYTF; V: TRBV6-5; length: 16; D: -; size: -; J: TRBJ1-2
DNA: TGTGCCAGCAGTTCAACCGGGACTAGCGTATGGGAGCAGTTCTTC; CDR3: CASSSTGTSVWEQFF; V: TRBV27; length: 15; D: TRBD2; size: -; J: TRBJ2-1
DNA: TGTGCCAGCAGCGACCGGGACAGGGCCTCCTACGAGCAGTACTTC; CDR3: CASSDRDRASYEQYF; V: TRBV27; length: 15; D: TRBD1; size: few; J: TRBJ2-7
DNA: TGCAGTGCTAGAGATCGGCGAGGGGGATCCAATTCACCCCTCCACTTT; CDR3: CSARDRRGGSNSPLHF; V: TRBV20-1; length: 16; D: -; size: few; J: TRBJ1-6
DNA: TGTGCCAGCAGCAGGGACCTGAACACTGAAGCTTTCTTT; CDR3: CASSRDLNTEAFF; V: TRBV6-1; length: 13; D: -; size: -; J: TRBJ1-1
DNA: TGTGCCACCAGTGATTTAGGGCAACGTGGGGAGCTGTTTTTT; CDR3: CATSDLGQRGELFF; V: TRBV24-1; length: 14; D: -; size: -; J: TRBJ2-2
DNA: TGCAGTGCTCCAAAGGGACAGGGGGGGCAGCCCCAGCATTTT; CDR3: CSAPKGQGGQPQHF; V: TRBV20-1; length: 14; D: TRBD1; size: few; J: TRBJ1-5
DNA: TGTGCCAGCAGTCCCGGGACAGGGCGGAGGCAGTATTTT; CDR3: CASSPGTGRRQYF; V: TRBV27; length: 13; D: TRBD1; size: -; J: TRBJ2-3
DNA: TGTGCCAGCAGGCCAACCACAGTAGGCACTGAAGCTTTCTTT; CDR3: CASRPTTVGTEAFF; V: TRBV28; length: 14; D: -; size: -; J: TRBJ1-1
DNA: TGTGCCACCAGCAGACTAGCGCCCAAAGGTTGGTTCTTC; CDR3: CATSRLAPKGWFF; V: TRBV15; length: 13; D: -; size: -; J: TRBJ2-1
DNA: TGTGCCAGCAGTGAAGCAGGGGGGGGAGACACTGAAGCTTTCTTT; CDR3: CASSEAGGGDTEAFF; V: TRBV25-1; length: 15; D: TRBD1; size: -; J: TRBJ1-1
DNA: TGTGCCAGCAGTTTACTACCCCCGGGACTAGCGGGCCACGAGCAGTACTTC; CDR3: CASSLLPPGLAGHEQYF; V: TRBV27; length: 17; D: TRBD2; size: few; J: TRBJ2-7
DNA: TGTGCCATCAGTGAGTCGGGCCCAGGGGTGGGCTATGGCTACACCTTC; CDR3: CAISESGPGVGYGYTF; V: TRBV10-3; length: 16; D: -; size: -; J: TRBJ1-2
DNA: TGTGCCAGCAGTGAATCGGCGGGGAACACTGAAGCTTTCTTT; CDR3: CASSESAGNTEAFF; V: TRBV6-1; length: 14; D: -; size: -; J: TRBJ1-1
DNA: TGTGCCAGCAGTGAATTTGGCGAGCAGTACTTC; CDR3: CASSEFGEQYF; V: TRBV6-1; length: 11; D: -; size: few; J: TRBJ2-7
DNA: TGTGCCTGGAGTGTACGCCAGGGGGCTAAAGAGTACTATGGCTACACCTTC; CDR3: CAWSVRQGAKEYYGYTF; V: TRBV30; length: 17; D: TRBD1; size: -; J: TRBJ1-2
DNA: TGTGCCAGCAGTTTATCCGAAAGGGGAGCCTCCTACGAGCAGTACTTC; CDR3: CASSLSERGASYEQYF; V: TRBV27; length: 16; D: -; size: -; J: TRBJ2-7
DNA: TGTGCCAGCAGTTACTCGTCAGCGGGGATCTACGAGCAGTACTTC; CDR3: CASSYSSAGIYEQYF; V: TRBV6-5; length: 15; D: TRBD2; size: -; J: TRBJ2-7
DNA: TGCGCCAGCAGCCATCCCACCTACTCTGGAAACACCATATATTTT; CDR3: CASSHPTYSGNTIYF; V: TRBV4-1; length: 15; D: -; size: few; J: TRBJ1-3
DNA: TGTGCCAGCAGCAAGCTCCGATCTTTTAGTGATACGCAGTATTTT; CDR3: CASSKLRSFSDTQYF; V: TRBV5-4; length: 15; D: -; size: -; J: TRBJ2-3
DNA: TGTGCCAGCAGCTTCGAGGGGGCAGGGTATGGCTACACCTTC; CDR3: CASSFEGAGYGYTF; V: TRBV7-2; length: 14; D: TRBD1; size: few; J: TRBJ1-2
DNA: TGCAGTGCTAGGGCCAGGGACAGGGGGCGTTTGAGTGGCTACACCTTC; CDR3: CSARARDRGRLSGYTF; V: TRBV20-1; length: 16; D: TRBD1; size: few; J: TRBJ1-2
DNA: TGTGCCAGCAGTGTACAGGGGCAGGATAATTCACCCCTCCACTTT; CDR3: CASSVQGQDNSPLHF; V: TRBV2; length: 15; D: TRBD1; size: -; J: TRBJ1-6
DNA: TGTGCCAGCAGTTTACAGAGCAATCAGCCCCAGCATTTT; CDR3: CASSLQSNQPQHF; V: TRBV27; length: 13; D: -; size: -; J: TRBJ1-5
DNA: TGTGCCAGTAGTATCGGGACAGGGGATCAGCCCCAGCATTTT; CDR3: CASSIGTGDQPQHF; V: TRBV19; length: 14; D: TRBD1; size: few; J: TRBJ1-5
DNA: TGTGCCAGCAGCGTAGGCTCACAGTCCGAAGCTTTCTTT; CDR3: CASSVGSQSEAFF; V: TRBV9; length: 13; D: -; size: -; J: TRBJ1-1
DNA: TGTGCCACCAGCAGGGGACATAATGAAAAACTGTTTTTT; CDR3: CATSRGHNEKLFF; V: TRBV15; length: 13; D: -; size: few; J: TRBJ1-4
DNA: TGTGCCAGCAGTTTATCGGGGGGAAGTCAGCCCCAGCATTTT; CDR3: CASSLSGGSQPQHF; V: TRBV27; length: 14; D: -; size: -; J: TRBJ1-5
DNA: TGCAGTGCTAGTAAAGGACAGGGAGATTGGGGCTACACCTTC; CDR3: CSASKGQGDWGYTF; V: TRBV20-1; length: 14; D: TRBD1; size: -; J: TRBJ1-2
DNA: TGTGCCAGCAGTGACTCAAGGACAGCCGGCGATGGACCCCAGCATTTT; CDR3: CASSDSRTAGDGPQHF; V: TRBV6-4; length: 16; D: -; size: -; J: TRBJ1-5
DNA: TGTGCCAGCAGTATTCTAGCGGGGGGCCATACGCAGTATTTT; CDR3: CASSILAGGHTQYF; V: TRBV7-8; length: 14; D: TRBD2; size: -; J: TRBJ2-3
DNA: TGTGCCAGCAGCTTAGCGGGGACCGGAGGAGAGACCCAGTACTTC; CDR3: CASSLAGTGGETQYF; V: TRBV7-8; length: 15; D: -; size: few; J: TRBJ2-5
DNA: TGTGCCAGCAGTTGGGGGACAGGGGCGGCAGATACGCAGTATTTT; CDR3: CASSWGTGAADTQYF; V: TRBV12-3/TRBV12-4; length: 15; D: TRBD1; size: -; J: TRBJ2-3
DNA: TGTGCCAGCAGCTTAACGGAGCGGGGCGGGGAGCTGTTTTTT; CDR3: CASSLTERGGELFF; V: TRBV7-3; length: 14; D: TRBD2; size: -; J: TRBJ2-2
DNA: TGCAGTGCCTCCCCGACAGGGGCGCTTAGGTGGGGTGAAGCTTTCTTT; CDR3: CSASPTGALRWGEAFF; V: TRBV20-1; length: 16; D: TRBD1; size: -; J: TRBJ1-1
DNA: TGTGCCAGCAGGACTAACTATGGCTACACCTTC; CDR3: CASRTNYGYTF; V: TRBV6-2/TRBV6-3; length: 11; D: -; size: -; J: TRBJ1-2
DNA: TGTGCCAGCAGCTTGGGGTCGGGGGTCTATGGCTACACCTTC; CDR3: CASSLGSGVYGYTF; V: TRBV7-2; length: 14; D: -; size: -; J: TRBJ1-2
DNA: TGCAGCGTCTTCGACAGCTATGGCTACACCTTC; CDR3: CSVFDSYGYTF; V: TRBV29-1; length: 11; D: -; size: -; J: TRBJ1-2
DNA: TGTGCCAGCAGCAAAGTTAGGGACAGCGCTGTTCCTCACACCGGGGAGCTGTTTTTT; CDR3: CASSKVRDSAVPHTGELFF; V: TRBV21-1; length: 19; D: -; size: -; J: TRBJ2-2
DNA: TGTGCCAGCAGTGAAAGGGGGGTGAACAATCAGCCCCAGCATTTT; CDR3: CASSERGVNNQPQHF; V: TRBV6-1; length: 15; D: -; size: -; J: TRBJ1-5
DNA: TGTGCCAGCAGCTTAGTGGAGACAGGGAATAATTCACCCCTCCACTTT; CDR3: CASSLVETGNNSPLHF; V: TRBV11-3; length: 16; D: TRBD1; size: -; J: TRBJ1-6
DNA: TGTGCCAGCAGCTTAGGACAAGCGGGGGGAGCCGGCTACGAGCAGTACTTC; CDR3: CASSLGQAGGAGYEQYF; V: TRBV7-2; length: 17; D: TRBD2; size: -; J: TRBJ2-7
DNA: TGTGCCAGCAGTAGAGAAATGGATGGAAACACCATATATTTT; CDR3: CASSREMDGNTIYF; V: TRBV6-1; length: 14; D: -; size: few; J: TRBJ1-3
DNA: TGCAGTGCTACCAGGACAGATAGCAATCAGCCCCAGCATTTT; CDR3: CSATRTDSNQPQHF; V: TRBV20-1; length: 14; D: -; size: -; J: TRBJ1-5
DNA: TGCAGTGCCCCTCGGGATTATGGCTACACCTTC; CDR3: CSAPRDYGYTF; V: TRBV20-1; length: 11; D: -; size: -; J: TRBJ1-2
DNA: TGTGCCAGCAGTGGGACCTGGACTAGCGGGATCACAGATACGCAGTATTTT; CDR3: CASSGTWTSGITDTQYF; V: TRBV6-1; length: 17; D: TRBD2; size: -; J: TRBJ2-3
DNA: TGTGCCAGCAGTGAATTTGGCCGACCCCAAGAGACCCAGTACTTC; CDR3: CASSEFGRPQETQYF; V: TRBV25-1; length: 15; D: -; size: -; J: TRBJ2-5